This T cell receptor beta chain appears in the sequencing data of a study of Graves' ophthalmopathy and Graves' hyperthyroidism. The overall study: Over 18 months of follow-up, stable hyperthyroidism required that no ophthalmopathy appear.

In the case of this clonotype: Its specificity is unknown. A junction end diverges from the germline sequence, so it may reflect a read error.

Findings and caveats of the study: Predictions made by the model for ophthalmopathy progression reached approximately 71% sensitivity and less than 80% specificity.

Amplification from RNA transcripts yielded the TCR beta CDR3 regions. A first-round RT-PCR used HTBI primers, followed by a second-round multiplex PCR. From the multiplex PCR reads, TCRdb called clonotypes with MiXCR, one entry per CDR3 protein. Here the sample spans around 1.1 million distinct CDR3 sequences, 36% being singletons. The CDR3 has 11 residues. Patients in the hyperthyroidism group, adults aged 18 to 65, were newly diagnosed, under 2 months' duration. The gene calls are TRBV12-3 or TRBV12-4 and TRBJ2-6; D gene uncertain. This sequence originates from an adult man with Graves' hyperthyroidism. The source material was peripheral blood or thyroid tissue (not recorded which). In nucleotides, the CDR3 is TGTGCCAGCAGTTTCAGTAACACTGAAGCTTTC. It encodes CASSFSNTEAF.